These T cell receptor beta chains were read from a single sample in a study of T cells in Graves' hyperthyroidism and ophthalmopathy. TCRdb analysed the multiplex PCR reads with MiXCR anew, one entry per CDR3 protein. The table records fewer than 650,000 distinct CDR3 sequences, 46% of them present only once. The sequenced material came from peripheral blood or thyroid tissue (not recorded which). Receptors were obtained from an adult woman with Graves' disease, either hyperthyroidism or ophthalmopathy (not recorded which). Each CDR3 is given with its conserved first and last residue.

V gene,J gene,CDR3 protein
TRBV6-5,TRBJ1-2,CASVQSGYTF
TRBV29-1,TRBJ1-2,CSVQQGNYGYTF
TRBV10-1,TRBJ1-2,CASSKDGDIGNYGYTF
TRBV7-2,TRBJ1-2,CASSPTGPRANYGYTF
TRBV27,TRBJ1-5,CASSSADSYQPQHF
TRBV9,TRBJ2-5,CASSAGGGRETQYF
TRBV6-1,TRBJ2-6,CASRRTNGRRPSWANVLTF
TRBV9,TRBJ1-3,CASSASGTPGNTIYF
TRBV4-1,TRBJ2-6,CASSQSQDRGPGANVLTF
TRBV7-9,TRBJ2-7,CASTQTGGEQYF
TRBV5-1,TRBJ2-5,CASRGVGTVETQYF
TRBV5-6,TRBJ2-7,CASSFGDSPYEQYF
TRBV5-1,TRBJ2-7,CASSSTSGSYEQYF